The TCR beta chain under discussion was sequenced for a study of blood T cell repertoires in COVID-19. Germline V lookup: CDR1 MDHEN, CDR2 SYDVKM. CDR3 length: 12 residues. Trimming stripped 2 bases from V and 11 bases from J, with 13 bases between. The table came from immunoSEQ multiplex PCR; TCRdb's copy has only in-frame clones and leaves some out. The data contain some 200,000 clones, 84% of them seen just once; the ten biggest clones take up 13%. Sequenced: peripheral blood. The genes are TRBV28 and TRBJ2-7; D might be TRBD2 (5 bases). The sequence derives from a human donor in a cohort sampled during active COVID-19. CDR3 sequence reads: CASSLGFGVEYF. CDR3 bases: TGTGCCAGCAGTTTAGGATTCGGGGTCGAGTACTTC.